One and the same sample provided the 5 T cell receptor beta chains below, sequenced in a study of beta chain features in type 1 diabetes. What was sequenced were expressed TCRB transcripts, since all of the isolated RNA had been reverse transcribed. Profiling relied on immunoSEQ multiplex PCR, and the TCRdb table lists in-frame clones only, not all of them. Among more than 350,000 clones listed, about an eighth were seen once. The sequenced sample was naive CD4+ T cells from blood. These receptors all come from a woman under 30 in good health.

This clone was counted only a few times. The V gene is TRBV7-2, the J gene TRBJ1-5; 7 bases are a match to TRBD1. V was pared by 5 bases and J by 8 bases, with 3 bases of the junction left unmatched. Germline CDR1 is SGHTA and CDR2 is FQGNSA. The CDR3 loop spans 12 amino acids. CDR3 in amino acids: CASSDRVEPQHF. As DNA, the CDR3 is TGTGCCAGCAGCGACAGGGTTGAGCCCCAGCATTTT.

The V and J genes are TRBV30 and TRBJ2-2, with 9 bases matching TRBD2. The V segment lost 1 base and the J segment 3 bases; nucleotides outside the gene matches: 3. The CDR3 runs 15 residues. Germline CDR1 reads GTSNPN; CDR2 reads SVGIG (reference sequence). CDR3 loop: CAWSEREVHTGELFF. In DNA form, the CDR3 reads TGTGCCTGGAGTGAGCGGGAGGTACACACCGGGGAGCTGTTTTTT.

Turning to this clone: The junction differs from germline at one of its ends, possibly a read error. V is TRBV28 and J is TRBJ2-5; D is uncertain. The CDR3 has 12 residues. Germline CDR1 reads MDHEN; CDR2 reads SYDVKM. As DNA, the CDR3 is TGTGCCAGCAGTATTCGGTTTAGTCAGGTTCACTTC. Translated: CASSIRFSQVHF. Full variable domain (missing parts from reference TRBV28 and TRBJ2-5): DVKVTQSSRYLVKRTGEKVFLECVQDMDHENMFWYRQDPGLGLRLIYFSYDVKMKEKGDIPEGYSVSREKKERFSLILESASTNQTSMYLCASSIRFSQVHFGPGTRLLVL.

This clone was seen more than once but under ten times. The chain carries TRBV27 and TRBJ2-3; the D gene is possibly TRBD2 (5 bases). Trimming took off 0 bases at V and 6 bases at J, with 7 bases between the two ends. The germline V gene has CDR1 MNHEY and CDR2 SMNVEV (reference sequence). CDR3 length: 13 amino acids. In DNA, the CDR3 is TGTGCCAGCAGTTTATCCGGGGTGGATACGCAGTATTTT. Its translation: CASSLSGVDTQYF.

This clone has just a few counts. The rearrangement uses TRBV18 and TRBJ2-5, with no clear D. Trimming took 3 bases from V and 5 from J, leaving 7 bases between them. Germline CDR1 KGHSH, CDR2 LQKENI. This CDR3 region has 12 residues. The CDR3 loop reads CASSPPVETQYF. Here the CDR3 DNA reads TGTGCCAGCTCACCTCCCGTTGAGACCCAGTACTTC. The full variable domain, with the rest looked up from reference TRBV18 and TRBJ2-5, is NAGVMQNPRHLVRRRGQEARLRCSPMKGHSHVYWYRQLPEEGLKFMVYLQKENIIDESGMPKERFSAEFPKEGPSILRIQQVVRGDSAAYFCASSPPVETQYFGPGTRLLVL.